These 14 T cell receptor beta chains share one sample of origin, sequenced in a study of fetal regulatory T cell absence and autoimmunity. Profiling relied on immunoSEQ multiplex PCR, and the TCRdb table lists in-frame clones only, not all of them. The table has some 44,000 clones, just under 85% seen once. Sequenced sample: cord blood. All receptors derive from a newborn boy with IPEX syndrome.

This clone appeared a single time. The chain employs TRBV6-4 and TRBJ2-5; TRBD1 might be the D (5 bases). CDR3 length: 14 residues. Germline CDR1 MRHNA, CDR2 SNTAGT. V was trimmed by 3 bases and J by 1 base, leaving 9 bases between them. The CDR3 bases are TGTGCCAGCAGTGAGGGGCGGCTCCAAGAGACCCAGTACTTC. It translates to CASSEGRLQETQYF.

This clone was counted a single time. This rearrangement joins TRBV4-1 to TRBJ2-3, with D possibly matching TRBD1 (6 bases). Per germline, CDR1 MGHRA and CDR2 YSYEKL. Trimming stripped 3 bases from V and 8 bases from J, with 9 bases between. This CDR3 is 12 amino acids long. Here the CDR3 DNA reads TGCGCCAGCAGCCATCTACAGGGTACGCAGTATTTT. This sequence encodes CASSHLQGTQYF.

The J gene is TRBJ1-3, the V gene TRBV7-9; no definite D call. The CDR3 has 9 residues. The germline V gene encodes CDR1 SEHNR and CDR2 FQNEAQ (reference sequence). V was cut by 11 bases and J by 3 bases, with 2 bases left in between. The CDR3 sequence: CAVGNTIYF. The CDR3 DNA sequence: TGTGCCGTTGGAAACACCATATATTTT.

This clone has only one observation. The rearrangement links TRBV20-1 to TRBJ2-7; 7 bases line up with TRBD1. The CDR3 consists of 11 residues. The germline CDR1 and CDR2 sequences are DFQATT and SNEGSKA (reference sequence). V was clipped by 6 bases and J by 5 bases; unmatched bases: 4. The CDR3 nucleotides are TGCAGTGCGCTTACAGGGGACGAGCAGTACTTC. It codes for CSALTGDEQYF.

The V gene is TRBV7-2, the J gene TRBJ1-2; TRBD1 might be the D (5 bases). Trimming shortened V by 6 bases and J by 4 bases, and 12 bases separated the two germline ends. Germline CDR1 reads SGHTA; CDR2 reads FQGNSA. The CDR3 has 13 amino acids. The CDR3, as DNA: TGTGCCAGCAGAGACGACAGAAGCTATGGCTACACCTTC. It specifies CASRDDRSYGYTF.

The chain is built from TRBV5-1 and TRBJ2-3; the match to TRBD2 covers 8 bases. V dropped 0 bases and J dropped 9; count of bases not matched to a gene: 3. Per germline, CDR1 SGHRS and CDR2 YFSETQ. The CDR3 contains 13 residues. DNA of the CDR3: TGCGCCAGCAGCTTGGCCGAGCGGGGGACGCAGTATTTT. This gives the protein CASSLAERGTQYF.

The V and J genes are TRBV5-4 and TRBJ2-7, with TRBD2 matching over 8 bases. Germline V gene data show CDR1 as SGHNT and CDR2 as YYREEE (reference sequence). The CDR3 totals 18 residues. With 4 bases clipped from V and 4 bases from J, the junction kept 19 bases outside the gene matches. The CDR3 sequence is CASSPRTSPQSVPYEQYF. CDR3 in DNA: TGTGCCAGCAGCCCCCGGACTAGCCCTCAGAGCGTACCTTACGAGCAGTACTTC.

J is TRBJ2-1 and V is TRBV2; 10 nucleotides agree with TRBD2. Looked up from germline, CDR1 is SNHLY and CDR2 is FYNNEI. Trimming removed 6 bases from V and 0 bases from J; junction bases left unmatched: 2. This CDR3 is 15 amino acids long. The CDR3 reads CASRERGGSYNEQFF. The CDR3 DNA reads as TGTGCCAGCAGGGAGCGGGGGGGCTCCTACAATGAGCAGTTCTTC.

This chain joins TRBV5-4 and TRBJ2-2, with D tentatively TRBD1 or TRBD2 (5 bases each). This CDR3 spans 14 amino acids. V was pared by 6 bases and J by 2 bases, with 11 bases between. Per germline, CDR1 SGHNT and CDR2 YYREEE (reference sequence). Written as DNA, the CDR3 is TGTGCCAGCACATCCGGGGCAAACACCGGGGAGCTGTTTTTT. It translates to CASTSGANTGELFF.

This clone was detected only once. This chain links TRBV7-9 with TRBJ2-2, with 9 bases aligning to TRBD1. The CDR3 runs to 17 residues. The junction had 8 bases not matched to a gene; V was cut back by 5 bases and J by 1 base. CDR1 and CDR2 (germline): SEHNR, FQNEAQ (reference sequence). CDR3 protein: CASSPSPGQGNTGELFF. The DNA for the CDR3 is TGTGCCAGCAGCCCTAGCCCGGGACAGGGGAACACCGGGGAGCTGTTTTTT.

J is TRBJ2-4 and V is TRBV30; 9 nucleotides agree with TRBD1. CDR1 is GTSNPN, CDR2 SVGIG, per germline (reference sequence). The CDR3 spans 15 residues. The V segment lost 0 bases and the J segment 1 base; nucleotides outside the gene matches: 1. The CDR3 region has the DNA TGTGCCTGGAGTGTAGGGACAGGGGCCAAAAACATTCAGTACTTC. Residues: CAWSVGTGAKNIQYF.

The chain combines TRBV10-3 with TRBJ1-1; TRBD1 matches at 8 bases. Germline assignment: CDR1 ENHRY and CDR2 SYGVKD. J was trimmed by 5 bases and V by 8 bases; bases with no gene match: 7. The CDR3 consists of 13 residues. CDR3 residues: CAIGQQGETEAFF. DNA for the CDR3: TGTGCCATCGGCCAACAGGGGGAGACTGAAGCTTTCTTT.

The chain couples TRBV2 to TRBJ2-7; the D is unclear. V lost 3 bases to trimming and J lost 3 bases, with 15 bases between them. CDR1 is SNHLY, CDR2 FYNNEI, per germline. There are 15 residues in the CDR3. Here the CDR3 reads CASSDERYPYYEQYF. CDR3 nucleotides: TGTGCCAGCAGTGATGAACGGTACCCTTACTACGAGCAGTACTTC.

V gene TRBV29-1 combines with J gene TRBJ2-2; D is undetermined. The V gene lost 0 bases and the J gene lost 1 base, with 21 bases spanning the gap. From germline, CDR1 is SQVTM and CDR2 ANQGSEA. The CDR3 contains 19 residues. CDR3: CSVEDVLLLRSWNTGELFF. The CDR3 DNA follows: TGCAGCGTTGAAGATGTCCTGCTGTTACGGAGCTGGAACACCGGGGAGCTGTTTTTT.